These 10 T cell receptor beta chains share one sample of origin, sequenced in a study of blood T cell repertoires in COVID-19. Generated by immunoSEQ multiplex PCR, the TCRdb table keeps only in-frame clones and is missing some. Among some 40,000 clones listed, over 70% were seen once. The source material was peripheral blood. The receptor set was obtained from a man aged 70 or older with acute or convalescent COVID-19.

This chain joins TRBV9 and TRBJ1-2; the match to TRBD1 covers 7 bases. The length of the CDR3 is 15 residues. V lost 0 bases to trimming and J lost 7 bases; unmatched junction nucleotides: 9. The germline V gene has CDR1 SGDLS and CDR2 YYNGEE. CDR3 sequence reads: CASSVEGLSGGGYTF. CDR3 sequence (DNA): TGTGCCAGCAGCGTAGAGGGCCTCTCAGGGGGTGGCTACACCTTC.

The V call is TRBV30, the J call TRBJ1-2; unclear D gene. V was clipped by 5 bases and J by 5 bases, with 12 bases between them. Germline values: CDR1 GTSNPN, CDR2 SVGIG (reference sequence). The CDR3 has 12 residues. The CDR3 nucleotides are TGTGCCTGGGGCCGAGGATTTTATGGCTACACCTTC. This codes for CAWGRGFYGYTF.

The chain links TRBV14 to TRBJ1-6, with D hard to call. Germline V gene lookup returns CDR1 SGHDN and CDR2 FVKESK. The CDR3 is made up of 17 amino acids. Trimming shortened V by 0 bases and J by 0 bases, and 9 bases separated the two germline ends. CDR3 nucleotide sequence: TGTGCCAGCAGCCAAGAGCAAATCAGCTCCTATAATTCACCCCTCCACTTT. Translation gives CASSQEQISSYNSPLHF.

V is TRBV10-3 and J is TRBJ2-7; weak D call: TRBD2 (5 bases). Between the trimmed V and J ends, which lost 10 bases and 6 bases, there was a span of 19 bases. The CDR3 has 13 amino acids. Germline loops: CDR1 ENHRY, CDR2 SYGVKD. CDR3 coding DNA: TGTGCCACCCACCGGGAATCCAACGCCGAGCAGTACTTC. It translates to CATHRESNAEQYF.

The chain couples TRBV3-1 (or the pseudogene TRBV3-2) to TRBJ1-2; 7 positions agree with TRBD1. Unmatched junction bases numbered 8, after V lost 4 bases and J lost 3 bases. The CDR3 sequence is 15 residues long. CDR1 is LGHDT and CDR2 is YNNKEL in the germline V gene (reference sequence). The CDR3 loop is CASSPETGYYYGYTF. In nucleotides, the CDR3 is TGTGCCAGCAGCCCCGAGACAGGGTACTACTATGGCTACACCTTC.

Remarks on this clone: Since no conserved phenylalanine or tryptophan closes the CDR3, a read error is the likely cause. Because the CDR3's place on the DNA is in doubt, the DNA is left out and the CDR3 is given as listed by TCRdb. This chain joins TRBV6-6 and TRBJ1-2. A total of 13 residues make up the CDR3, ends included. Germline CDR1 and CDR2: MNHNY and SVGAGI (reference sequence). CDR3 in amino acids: CASTPDPRRFPGV.

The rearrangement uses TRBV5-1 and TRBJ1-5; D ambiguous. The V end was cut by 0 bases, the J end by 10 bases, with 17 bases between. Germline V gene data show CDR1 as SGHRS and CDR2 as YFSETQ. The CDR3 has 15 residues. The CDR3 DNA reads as TGCGCCAGCAGCTTGGATCCGGGATTCGATAATCCCCAGCATTTT. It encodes CASSLDPGFDNPQHF.

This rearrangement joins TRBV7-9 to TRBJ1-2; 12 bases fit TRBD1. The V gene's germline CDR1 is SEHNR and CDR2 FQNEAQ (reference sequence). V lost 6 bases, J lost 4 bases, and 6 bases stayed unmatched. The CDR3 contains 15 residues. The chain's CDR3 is CASRSGTGGVYGYTF. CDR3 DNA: TGTGCCAGCAGATCCGGGACAGGGGGCGTCTATGGCTACACCTTC.

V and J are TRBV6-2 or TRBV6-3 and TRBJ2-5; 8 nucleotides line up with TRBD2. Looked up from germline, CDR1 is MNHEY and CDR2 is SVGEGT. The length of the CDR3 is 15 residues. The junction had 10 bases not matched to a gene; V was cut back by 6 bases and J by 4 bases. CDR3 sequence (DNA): TGTGCCAGCAGCCGCAGCGGGGGAGAGGTAGAGACCCAGTACTTC. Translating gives CASSRSGGEVETQYF.

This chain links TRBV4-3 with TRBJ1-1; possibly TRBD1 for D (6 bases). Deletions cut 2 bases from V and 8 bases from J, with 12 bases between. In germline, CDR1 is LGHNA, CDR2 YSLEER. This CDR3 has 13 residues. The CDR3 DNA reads TGCGCCAGCAGCCAAAGGGACACCGACGAAGCTTTCTTT. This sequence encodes CASSQRDTDEAFF.